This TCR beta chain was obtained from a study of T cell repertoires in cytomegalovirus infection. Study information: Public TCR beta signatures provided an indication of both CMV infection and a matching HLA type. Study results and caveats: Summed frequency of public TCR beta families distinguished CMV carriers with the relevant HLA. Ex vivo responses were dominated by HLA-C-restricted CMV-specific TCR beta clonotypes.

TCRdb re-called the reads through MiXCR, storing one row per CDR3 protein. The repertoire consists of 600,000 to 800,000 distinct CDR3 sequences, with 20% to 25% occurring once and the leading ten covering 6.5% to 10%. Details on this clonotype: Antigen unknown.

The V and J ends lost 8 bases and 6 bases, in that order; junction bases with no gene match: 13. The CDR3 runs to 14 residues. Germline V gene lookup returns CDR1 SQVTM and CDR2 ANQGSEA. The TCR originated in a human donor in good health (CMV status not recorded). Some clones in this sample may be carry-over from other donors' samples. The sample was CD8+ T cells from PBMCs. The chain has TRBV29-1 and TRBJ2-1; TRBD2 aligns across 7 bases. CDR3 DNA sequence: TGCAGCTCGATTCAAGGACTAGAATCCAATGAGCAGTTCTTC. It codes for CSSIQGLESNEQFF.